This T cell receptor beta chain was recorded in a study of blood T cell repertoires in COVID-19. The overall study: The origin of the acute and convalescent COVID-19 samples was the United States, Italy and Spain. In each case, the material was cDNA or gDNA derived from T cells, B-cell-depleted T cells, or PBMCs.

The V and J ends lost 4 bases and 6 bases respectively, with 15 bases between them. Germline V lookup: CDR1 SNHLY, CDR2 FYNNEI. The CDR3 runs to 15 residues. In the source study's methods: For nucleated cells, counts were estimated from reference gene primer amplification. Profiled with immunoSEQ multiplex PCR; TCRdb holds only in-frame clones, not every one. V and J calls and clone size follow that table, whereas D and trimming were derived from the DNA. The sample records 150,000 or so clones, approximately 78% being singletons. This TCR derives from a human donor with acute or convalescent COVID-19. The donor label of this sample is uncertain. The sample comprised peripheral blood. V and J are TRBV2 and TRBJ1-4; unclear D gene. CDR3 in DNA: TGTGCCAGCAGTGGAACCGGGGTTTCCGATGAAAAACTGTTTTTT. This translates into CASSGTGVSDEKLFF.